This TCR beta chain came from a study of T cell responses to AZD1222 COVID-19 vaccine. Overall study findings and caveats: An increase in Spike-specific TCR breadth and depth was observed after two AZD1222 doses. Mostly white British, mostly female donors; authors suggested clonal diversity may be underestimated. At study baseline, merely a handful of AZD1222 recipients were seropositive.

The repertoire was sequenced with immunoSEQ multiplex PCR; TCRdb's copy has only in-frame clones and lacks some. The table records more than 150,000 clones, 80% to 95% of them present only once. Per germline, CDR1 SGHTA and CDR2 FQGNSA. V lost 1 base and J 8 bases, leaving 9 bases between the germline ends. CDR3 length: 13 residues. As regards this clone: Its antigen is as yet unknown.

This chain links TRBV7-2 with TRBJ2-1; D is unclear. The source is an adult who received the AZD1222 COVID-19 vaccine. Material: peripheral blood, obtained 28 days after the second AZD1222 dose. The CDR3: CASSLEAGYEQFF. CDR3 nucleotides: TGTGCCAGCAGCTTAGAGGCTGGATATGAGCAGTTCTTC.